Listed here are 5 T cell receptor beta chains from one sample, sequenced in a study of cytomegalovirus exposure and HLA in healthy donors. This PCR relied on a set of 60 Vbeta primers and 13 Jbeta primers. The table came from immunoSEQ multiplex PCR; TCRdb's copy has only in-frame clones and leaves some out. The table lists about 140,000 clones, roughly 80% of them singletons. Sequencing was done on a sample of PBMCs. The receptor source for this set is a man in his forties in good health and CMV-seronegative.

The chain has TRBV19 and TRBJ1-2, with D possibly matching TRBD1 (6 bases). The CDR3 has 14 residues. Trimming cost V 2 bases and J 4 bases, with 11 bases left between them. Germline V gene lookup returns CDR1 LNHDA and CDR2 SQIVND (reference sequence). In DNA form, the CDR3 reads TGTGCCAGTAGTATAAGGGACACAAGCTATGGCTACACCTTC. Translation: CASSIRDTSYGYTF.

The chain has TRBV29-1 and TRBJ1-2, with 8 bases that match TRBD1. The CDR3 length is 13 residues. The junction had 5 bases not matched to a gene; V was cut back by 6 bases and J by 2 bases. Germline V lookup: CDR1 SQVTM, CDR2 ANQGSEA. CDR3 nucleotide sequence: TGCAGCGTCCGACAGGGGACAAACTATGGCTACACCTTC. Residues: CSVRQGTNYGYTF.

The chain links TRBV5-4 to TRBJ2-3; D may be TRBD2 (6 bases). Germline V gene sequence: CDR1 SGHNT, CDR2 YYREEE (reference sequence). CDR3 length: 15 amino acids. V lost 0 bases to trimming and J lost 0 bases, with 8 bases between them. This CDR3 reads CASSLGGTSTDTQYF. For the CDR3, the DNA is TGTGCCAGCAGCTTGGGTGGGACTAGCACAGATACGCAGTATTTT. The complete variable domain, with remaining parts taken from reference TRBV5-4 and TRBJ2-3, reads ETGVTQSPTHLIKTRGQQVTLRCSSQSGHNTVSWYQQALGQGPQFIFQYYREEENGRGNFPPRFSGLQFPNYSSELNVNALELDDSALYLCASSLGGTSTDTQYFGPGTRLTVL.

The genes are TRBV9 and TRBJ1-5; TRBD1 aligns across 8 bases. The CDR3 has 15 residues. Germline V gene data show CDR1 as SGDLS and CDR2 as YYNGEE. The ends lost 4 bases at V and 7 bases at J; junction bases unmatched: 10. CDR3 in amino acids: CASSSGQGGAQPQHF. In DNA form, the CDR3 reads TGTGCCAGCAGCTCCGGACAGGGAGGTGCGCAGCCCCAGCATTTT.

This clone was observed once. The chain couples TRBV2 to TRBJ1-4; the D is unclear. Trimming stripped 10 bases from V and 4 bases from J, with 13 bases between. The V gene's germline CDR1 is SNHLY and CDR2 FYNNEI. The CDR3 consists of 13 residues. CDR3 sequence (DNA): TGTGCCACCCGCCGGCGGGTTAATGAAAAACTGTTTTTT. Translated, it gives CATRRRVNEKLFF.